Listed below are T cell receptor beta chains from one sample, sequenced in a study of blood T cell repertoires in COVID-19. Generated by immunoSEQ multiplex PCR, the TCRdb table keeps only in-frame clones and is missing some. The data hold around 180,000 clones, with 75% to 85% observed a single time. Sequences were obtained from PBMCs or T cells enriched from blood (not recorded which). All receptors come from a woman in her forties or fifties with acute COVID-19. Both conserved end residues are part of each CDR3. Fields, in order: J gene, clone size, D gene, V gene, CDR3 protein, CDR3 DNA. D genes are given only for firm matches. Expanded clones get a size class; other rows say once, few or many, or leave the size out.

TRBJ1-3 many . TRBV20-1 CSASGGWLGGNTIYF TGCAGTGCTAGTGGGGGCTGGTTAGGTGGAAACACCATATATTTT
TRBJ2-1 . TRBD2 TRBV2 CASSEAGNVAGPTDEQFF TGTGCCAGCAGTGAAGCGGGGAATGTAGCGGGGCCCACGGATGAGCAGTTCTTC
TRBJ1-5 once . TRBV5-6 CASTRLASNQPQHF TGTGCCAGCACCCGCCTGGCTAGCAATCAGCCCCAGCATTTT
TRBJ1-6 . . TRBV28 CATTSPGRGRNSPLHF TGTGCCACCACCTCCCCGGGGAGGGGTAGGAATTCACCCCTCCACTTT
TRBJ1-5 . . TRBV7-8 CASSSRQLNQPQHF TGTGCCAGCAGCTCGCGACAGCTCAATCAGCCCCAGCATTTT
TRBJ1-5 . . TRBV18 CASSPPYAQGRHF TGTGCCAGCTCACCACCGTATGCCCAGGGGCGTCATTTT
TRBJ1-5 few . TRBV2 CASSDGGAGESNQPQHF TGTGCCAGCAGTGATGGGGGGGCAGGGGAAAGCAATCAGCCCCAGCATTTT
TRBJ2-3 . TRBD2 TRBV7-7 CASSLGLALTDTQYF TGTGCCAGCAGCTTAGGACTAGCGTTGACAGATACGCAGTATTTT
TRBJ1-4 . . TRBV7-9 CASSLAGAPFLFF TGTGCCAGCAGCTTAGCGGGGGCCCCTTTCCTGTTTTTT
TRBJ1-3 . . TRBV6-5 CASRSPNGNTIYF TGTGCCAGCAGATCCCCCAATGGAAACACCATATATTTT
TRBJ1-4 . TRBD1 TRBV4-2 CASSPSRDRGTNEKLFF TGTGCCAGCAGCCCGTCCCGGGACAGGGGTACTAATGAAAAACTGTTTTTT
TRBJ2-2 . TRBD1 TRBV7-8 CASSLEVRGSGELFF TGTGCCAGCAGCTTAGAGGTCAGGGGGTCCGGGGAGCTGTTTTTT
TRBJ1-1 few . TRBV11-2 CASSLVFQGKAFF TGTGCCAGCAGCTTAGTATTCCAGGGAAAAGCTTTCTTT
TRBJ2-4 many . TRBV2 CASSVEVAKNIQYF TGTGCCAGCAGTGTCGAGGTAGCCAAAAACATTCAGTACTTC
TRBJ1-6 . . TRBV28 CASKYRGGNSPLHF TGTGCCAGCAAGTATAGGGGGGGTAATTCACCCCTCCACTTT
TRBJ1-1 . TRBD1 TRBV3-1/TRBV3-2 CASSHRQGASQNTEAFF TGTGCCAGCAGCCACAGGCAGGGGGCTTCACAGAACACTGAAGCTTTCTTT
TRBJ1-4 . TRBD1 TRBV10-3 CAIGRQGREKLFF TGTGCCATCGGGCGACAGGGCAGAGAAAAACTGTTTTTT
TRBJ2-1 . . TRBV7-9 CASSPRSVNEQFF TGTGCCAGCAGCCCTCGTTCAGTAAATGAGCAGTTCTTC
TRBJ1-6 . TRBD1 TRBV3-1/TRBV3-2 CASSPQGGRANSPLHF TGTGCCAGCAGCCCCCAAGGGGGCAGGGCGAATTCACCCCTCCACTTT
TRBJ1-2 few . TRBV6-5 CASSYEAGGVYGYTF TGTGCCAGCAGTTACGAAGCGGGGGGCGTGTATGGCTACACCTTC
TRBJ1-5 once TRBD1 TRBV6-5 CASSTPGQGGQPQHF TGTGCCAGCAGTACACCGGGACAGGGGGGACAGCCCCAGCATTTT
TRBJ1-5 . TRBD1 TRBV7-9 CASSKRQGARSRNQPQHF TGTGCCAGCAGTAAAAGACAGGGGGCGCGATCGCGGAATCAGCCCCAGCATTTT